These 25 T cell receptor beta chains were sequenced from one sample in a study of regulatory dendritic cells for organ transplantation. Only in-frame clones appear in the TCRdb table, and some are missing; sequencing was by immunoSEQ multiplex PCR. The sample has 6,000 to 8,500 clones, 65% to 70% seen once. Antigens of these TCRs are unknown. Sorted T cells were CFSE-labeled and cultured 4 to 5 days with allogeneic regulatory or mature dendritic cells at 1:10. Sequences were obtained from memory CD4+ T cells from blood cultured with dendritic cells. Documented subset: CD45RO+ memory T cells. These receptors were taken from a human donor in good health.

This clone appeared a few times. In DNA, the CDR3 is TGTGCCAGCATTTCGTCAGGCTCTCAAGCTTTCTTT. Its protein is CASISSGSQAFF. V usage is TRBV6-5 and J usage is TRBJ1-1; the D is unclear. The CDR3 has 12 amino acids. The germline V gene encodes CDR1 MNHEY and CDR2 SVGAGI. The ends were cut back, 7 bases at V and 9 bases at J, with 15 bases in the middle.

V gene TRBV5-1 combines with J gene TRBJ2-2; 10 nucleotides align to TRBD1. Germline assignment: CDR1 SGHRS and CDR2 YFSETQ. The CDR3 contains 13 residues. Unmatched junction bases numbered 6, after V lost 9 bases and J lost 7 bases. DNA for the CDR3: TGCGCCACCACGACAGGGGGCAGCGGGGAGCTGTTTTTT. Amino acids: CATTTGGSGELFF. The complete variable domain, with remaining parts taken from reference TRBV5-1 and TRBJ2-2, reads KAGVTQTPRYLIKTRGQQVTLSCSPISGHRSVSWYQQTPGQGLQFLFEYFSETQRNKGNFPGRFSGRQFSNSRSEMNVSTLELGDSALYLCATTTGGSGELFFGEGSRLTVL.

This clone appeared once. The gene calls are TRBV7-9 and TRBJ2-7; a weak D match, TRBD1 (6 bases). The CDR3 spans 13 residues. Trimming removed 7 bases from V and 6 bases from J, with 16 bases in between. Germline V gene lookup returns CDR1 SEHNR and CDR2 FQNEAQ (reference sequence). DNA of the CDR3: TGTGCCAGCATCCATAATACAGGGATCGAGCAGTACTTC. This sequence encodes CASIHNTGIEQYF.

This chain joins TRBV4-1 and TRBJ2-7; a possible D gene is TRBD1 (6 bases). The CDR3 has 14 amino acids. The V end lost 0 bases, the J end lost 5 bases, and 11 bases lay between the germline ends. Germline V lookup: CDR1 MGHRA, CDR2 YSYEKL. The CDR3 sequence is CASSQDRQANEQYF. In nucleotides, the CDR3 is TGCGCCAGCAGCCAAGATCGACAGGCCAACGAGCAGTACTTC.

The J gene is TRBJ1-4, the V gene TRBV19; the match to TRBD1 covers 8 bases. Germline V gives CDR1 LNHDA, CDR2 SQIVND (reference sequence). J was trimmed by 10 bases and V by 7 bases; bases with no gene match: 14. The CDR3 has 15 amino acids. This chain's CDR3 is CASTPDRGEGRKLFF. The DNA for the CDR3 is TGTGCCAGTACTCCCGACAGGGGTGAGGGTCGAAAACTGTTTTTT.

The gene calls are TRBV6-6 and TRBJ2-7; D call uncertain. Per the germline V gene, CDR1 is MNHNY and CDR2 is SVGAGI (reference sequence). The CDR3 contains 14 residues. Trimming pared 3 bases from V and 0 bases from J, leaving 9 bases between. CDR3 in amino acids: CASSYSQASYEQYF. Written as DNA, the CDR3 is TGTGCCAGCAGTTATTCCCAGGCCTCCTACGAGCAGTACTTC.

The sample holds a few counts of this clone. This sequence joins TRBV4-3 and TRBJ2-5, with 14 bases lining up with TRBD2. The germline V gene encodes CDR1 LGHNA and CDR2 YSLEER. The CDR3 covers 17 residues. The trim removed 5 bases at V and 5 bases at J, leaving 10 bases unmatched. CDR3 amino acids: CASSEGTRLAGGETQYF. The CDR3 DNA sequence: TGCGCCAGCAGCGAAGGGACTCGACTAGCGGGGGGGGAGACCCAGTACTTC.

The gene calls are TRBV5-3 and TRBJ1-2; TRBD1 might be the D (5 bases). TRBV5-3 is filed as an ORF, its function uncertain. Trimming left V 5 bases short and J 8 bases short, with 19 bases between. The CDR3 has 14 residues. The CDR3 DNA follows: TGTGCCAGAAGTCATCAACAGGAGTTGGGAGGCTACACCTTC. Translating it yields CARSHQQELGGYTF.

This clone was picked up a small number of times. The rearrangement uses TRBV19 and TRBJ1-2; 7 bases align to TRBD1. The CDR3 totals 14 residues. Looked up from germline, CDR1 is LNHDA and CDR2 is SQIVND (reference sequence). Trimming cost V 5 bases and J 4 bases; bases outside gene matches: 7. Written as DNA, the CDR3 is TGTGCCAGTAGTTCCGACAGGGCCCCCTATGGCTACACCTTC. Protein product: CASSSDRAPYGYTF.

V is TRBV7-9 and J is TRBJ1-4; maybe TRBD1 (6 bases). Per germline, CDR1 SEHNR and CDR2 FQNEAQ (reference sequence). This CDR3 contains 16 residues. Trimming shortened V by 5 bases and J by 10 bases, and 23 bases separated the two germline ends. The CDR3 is CASSRRGDTATGKLFF. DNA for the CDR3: TGTGCCAGCAGCCGAAGAGGGGACACAGCGACGGGAAAACTGTTTTTT.

The CDR3: CASSLEGGAYGSPLHF. As DNA, the CDR3 is TGTGCCAGCAGTTTAGAAGGAGGGGCATATGGTTCACCCCTCCACTTT. The chain is built from TRBV27 and TRBJ1-6; D might be TRBD1 (5 bases). Trimming took 2 bases from V and 9 from J, leaving 17 bases between them. CDR1 and CDR2 (germline): MNHEY, SMNVEV (reference sequence). This CDR3 region has 16 residues.

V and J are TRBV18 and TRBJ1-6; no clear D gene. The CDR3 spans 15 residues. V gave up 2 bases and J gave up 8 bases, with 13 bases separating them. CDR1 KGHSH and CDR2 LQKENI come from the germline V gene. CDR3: CASSPIRAIDSPLHF. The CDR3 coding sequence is TGTGCCAGCTCACCAATACGAGCCATTGATTCACCCCTCCACTTT.

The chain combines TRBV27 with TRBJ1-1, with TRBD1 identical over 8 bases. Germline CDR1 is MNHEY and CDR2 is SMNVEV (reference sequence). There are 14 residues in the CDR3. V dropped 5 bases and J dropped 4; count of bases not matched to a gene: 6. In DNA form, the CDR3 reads TGTGCCAGCAGTCCTAGACAGGGGATCACTGAAGCTTTCTTT. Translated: CASSPRQGITEAFF.

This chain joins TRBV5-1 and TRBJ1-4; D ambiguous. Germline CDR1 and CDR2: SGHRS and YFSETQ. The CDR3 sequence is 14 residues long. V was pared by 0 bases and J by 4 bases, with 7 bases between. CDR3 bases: TGCGCCAGCAGCTTGGGGAGGAGTAATGAAAAACTGTTTTTT. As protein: CASSLGRSNEKLFF.

DNA for the CDR3: TGTGCCAGCAGCGCCTTACAGGACAGGGGGGATTGGTACGAGCAGTACTTC. Protein product: CASSALQDRGDWYEQYF. The chain combines TRBV21-1 with TRBJ2-7; TRBD1 reflects the table's D call only, with no check against the DNA. TRBV21-1 is a pseudogene locus. The CDR3 totals 17 residues.

The chain's CDR3 is CASSFVAGAAFSYNEQFF. CDR3 in DNA: TGTGCCAGCAGCTTTGTAGCGGGTGCCGCCTTTTCCTACAATGAGCAGTTCTTC. The rearrangement links TRBV7-2 to TRBJ2-1; TRBD2 matches 7 bases. Germline V gives CDR1 SGHTA, CDR2 FQGNSA. Trimming took 3 bases from V and 1 from J; bases not matched to a gene: 12. This CDR3 region has 18 residues.

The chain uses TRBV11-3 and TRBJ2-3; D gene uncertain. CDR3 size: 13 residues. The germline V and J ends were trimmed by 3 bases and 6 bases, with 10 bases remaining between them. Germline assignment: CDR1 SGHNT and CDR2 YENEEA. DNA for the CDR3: TGTGCCAGCAGCTTGGGTCTAGGTGATACGCAGTATTTT. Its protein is CASSLGLGDTQYF.

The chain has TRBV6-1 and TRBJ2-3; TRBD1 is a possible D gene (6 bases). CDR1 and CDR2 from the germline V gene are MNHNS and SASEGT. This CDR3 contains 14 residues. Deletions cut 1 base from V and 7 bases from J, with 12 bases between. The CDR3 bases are TGTGCCAGCAGTGAAGGTATCAGGGGATATACGCAGTATTTT. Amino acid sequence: CASSEGIRGYTQYF.

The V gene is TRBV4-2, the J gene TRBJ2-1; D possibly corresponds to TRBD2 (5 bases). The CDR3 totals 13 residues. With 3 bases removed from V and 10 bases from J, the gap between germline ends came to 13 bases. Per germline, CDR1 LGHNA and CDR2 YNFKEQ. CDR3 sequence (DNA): TGTGCCAGCAGCCATATCGGGGTGGGGGAGCAGTTCTTC. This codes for CASSHIGVGEQFF.

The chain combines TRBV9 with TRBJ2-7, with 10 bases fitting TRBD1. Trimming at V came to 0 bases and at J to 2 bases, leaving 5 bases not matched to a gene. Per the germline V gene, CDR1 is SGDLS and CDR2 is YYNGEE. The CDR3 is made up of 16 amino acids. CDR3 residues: CASSVAKGQGTYEQYF. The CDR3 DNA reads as TGTGCCAGCAGCGTAGCCAAGGGACAGGGGACCTACGAGCAGTACTTC.

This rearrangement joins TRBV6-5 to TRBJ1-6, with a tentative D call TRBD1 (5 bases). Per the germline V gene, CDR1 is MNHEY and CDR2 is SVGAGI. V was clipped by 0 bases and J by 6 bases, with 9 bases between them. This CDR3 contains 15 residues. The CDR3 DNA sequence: TGTGCCAGCAGTTACTCAAGACAGCCTAATTCACCCCTCCACTTT. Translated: CASSYSRQPNSPLHF.

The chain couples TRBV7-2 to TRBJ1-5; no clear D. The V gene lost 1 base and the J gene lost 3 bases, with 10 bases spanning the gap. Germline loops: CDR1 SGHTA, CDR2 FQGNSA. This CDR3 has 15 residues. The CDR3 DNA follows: TGTGCCAGCAGCTTAGGAGGAGGGCTCAATCAGCCCCAGCATTTT. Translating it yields CASSLGGGLNQPQHF.

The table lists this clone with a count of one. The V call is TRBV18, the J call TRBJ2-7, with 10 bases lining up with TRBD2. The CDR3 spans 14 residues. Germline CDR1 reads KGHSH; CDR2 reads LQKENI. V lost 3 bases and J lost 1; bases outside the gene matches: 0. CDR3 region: CASSPGLASYEQYF. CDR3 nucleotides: TGTGCCAGCTCACCGGGACTAGCGTCCTACGAGCAGTACTTC.

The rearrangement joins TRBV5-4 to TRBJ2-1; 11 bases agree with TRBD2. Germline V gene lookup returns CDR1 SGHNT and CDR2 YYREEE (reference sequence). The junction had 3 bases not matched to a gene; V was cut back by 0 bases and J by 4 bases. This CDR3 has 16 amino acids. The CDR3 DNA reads TGTGCCAGCAGCTTGGAACTAGCGGGGGAGTACAATGAGCAGTTCTTC. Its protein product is CASSLELAGEYNEQFF.

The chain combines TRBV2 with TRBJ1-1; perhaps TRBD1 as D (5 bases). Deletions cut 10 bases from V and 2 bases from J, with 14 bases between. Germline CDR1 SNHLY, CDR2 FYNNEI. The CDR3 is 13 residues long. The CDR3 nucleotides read TGTGCCACCGAAGCCCAGGGTAACACTGAAGCTTTCTTT. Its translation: CATEAQGNTEAFF.